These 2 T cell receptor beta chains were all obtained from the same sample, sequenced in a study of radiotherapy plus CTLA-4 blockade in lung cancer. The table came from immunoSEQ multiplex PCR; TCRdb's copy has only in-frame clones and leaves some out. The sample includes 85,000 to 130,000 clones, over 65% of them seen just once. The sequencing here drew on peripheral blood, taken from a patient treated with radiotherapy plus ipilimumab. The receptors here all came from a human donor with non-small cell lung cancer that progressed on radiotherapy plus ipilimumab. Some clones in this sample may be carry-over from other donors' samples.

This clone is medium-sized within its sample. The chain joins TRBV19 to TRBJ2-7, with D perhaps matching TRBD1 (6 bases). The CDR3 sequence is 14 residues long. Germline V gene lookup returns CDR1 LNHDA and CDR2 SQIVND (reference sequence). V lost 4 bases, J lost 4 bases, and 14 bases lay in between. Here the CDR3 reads CASSSRDTGYEQYF. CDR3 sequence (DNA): TGTGCCAGTAGTAGCCGGGACACAGGATACGAGCAGTACTTC.

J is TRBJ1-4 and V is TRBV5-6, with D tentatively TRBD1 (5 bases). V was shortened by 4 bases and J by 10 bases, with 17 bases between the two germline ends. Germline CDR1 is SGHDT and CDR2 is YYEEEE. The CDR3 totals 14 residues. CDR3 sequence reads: CASSGSGLNGKLFF. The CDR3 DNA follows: TGTGCCAGCAGCGGATCAGGGTTAAACGGAAAACTGTTTTTT.